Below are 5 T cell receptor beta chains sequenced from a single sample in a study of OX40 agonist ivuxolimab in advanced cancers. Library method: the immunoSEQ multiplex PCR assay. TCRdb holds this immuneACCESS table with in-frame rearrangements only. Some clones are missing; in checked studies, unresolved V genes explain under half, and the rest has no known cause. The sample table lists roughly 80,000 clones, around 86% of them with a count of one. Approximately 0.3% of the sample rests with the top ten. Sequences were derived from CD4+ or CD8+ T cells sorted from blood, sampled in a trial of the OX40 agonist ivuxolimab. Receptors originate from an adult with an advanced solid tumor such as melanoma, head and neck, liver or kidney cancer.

CDR3 DNA sequence: TGTGCCAGCAGTGGACTAGTAATCGGAAACACCATATATTTT. Translated, it gives CASSGLVIGNTIYF. This chain links TRBV6-1 with TRBJ1-3; D is unclear. The CDR3 spans 14 residues. The V end was cut by 4 bases, the J end by 4 bases, with 11 bases between. CDR1 MNHNS and CDR2 SASEGT come from the germline V gene.

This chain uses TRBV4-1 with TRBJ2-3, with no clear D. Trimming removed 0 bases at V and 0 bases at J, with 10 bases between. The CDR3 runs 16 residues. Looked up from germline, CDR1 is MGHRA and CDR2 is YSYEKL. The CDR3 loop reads CASSQELGSSTDTQYF. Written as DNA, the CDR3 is TGCGCCAGCAGCCAAGAATTGGGGTCTAGCACAGATACGCAGTATTTT.

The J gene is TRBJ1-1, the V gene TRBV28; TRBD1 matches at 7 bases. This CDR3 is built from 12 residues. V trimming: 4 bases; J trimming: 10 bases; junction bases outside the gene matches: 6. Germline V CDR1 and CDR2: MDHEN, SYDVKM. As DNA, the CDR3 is TGTGCCAGCAGTTGGGCAGGGGGGGTAGCTTTCTTT. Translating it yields CASSWAGGVAFF.

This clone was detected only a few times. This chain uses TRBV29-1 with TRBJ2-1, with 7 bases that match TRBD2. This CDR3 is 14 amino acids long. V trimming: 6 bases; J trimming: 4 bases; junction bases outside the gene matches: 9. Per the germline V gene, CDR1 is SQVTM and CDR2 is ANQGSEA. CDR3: CSVGSSGLYNEQFF. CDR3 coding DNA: TGCAGCGTCGGTTCTAGCGGTTTATACAATGAGCAGTTCTTC.

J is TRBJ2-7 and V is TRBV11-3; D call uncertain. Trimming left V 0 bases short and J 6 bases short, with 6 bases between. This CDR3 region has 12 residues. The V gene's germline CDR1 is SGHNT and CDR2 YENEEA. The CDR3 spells CASSLDSGEQYF. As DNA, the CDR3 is TGTGCCAGCAGCTTAGATTCTGGCGAGCAGTACTTC. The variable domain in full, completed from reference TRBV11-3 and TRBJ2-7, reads EAGVVQSPRYKIIEKKQPVAFWCNPISGHNTLYWYLQNLGQGPELLIRYENEEAVDDSQLPKDRFSAERLKGVDSTLKIQPAELGDSAVYLCASSLDSGEQYFGPGTRLTVT.